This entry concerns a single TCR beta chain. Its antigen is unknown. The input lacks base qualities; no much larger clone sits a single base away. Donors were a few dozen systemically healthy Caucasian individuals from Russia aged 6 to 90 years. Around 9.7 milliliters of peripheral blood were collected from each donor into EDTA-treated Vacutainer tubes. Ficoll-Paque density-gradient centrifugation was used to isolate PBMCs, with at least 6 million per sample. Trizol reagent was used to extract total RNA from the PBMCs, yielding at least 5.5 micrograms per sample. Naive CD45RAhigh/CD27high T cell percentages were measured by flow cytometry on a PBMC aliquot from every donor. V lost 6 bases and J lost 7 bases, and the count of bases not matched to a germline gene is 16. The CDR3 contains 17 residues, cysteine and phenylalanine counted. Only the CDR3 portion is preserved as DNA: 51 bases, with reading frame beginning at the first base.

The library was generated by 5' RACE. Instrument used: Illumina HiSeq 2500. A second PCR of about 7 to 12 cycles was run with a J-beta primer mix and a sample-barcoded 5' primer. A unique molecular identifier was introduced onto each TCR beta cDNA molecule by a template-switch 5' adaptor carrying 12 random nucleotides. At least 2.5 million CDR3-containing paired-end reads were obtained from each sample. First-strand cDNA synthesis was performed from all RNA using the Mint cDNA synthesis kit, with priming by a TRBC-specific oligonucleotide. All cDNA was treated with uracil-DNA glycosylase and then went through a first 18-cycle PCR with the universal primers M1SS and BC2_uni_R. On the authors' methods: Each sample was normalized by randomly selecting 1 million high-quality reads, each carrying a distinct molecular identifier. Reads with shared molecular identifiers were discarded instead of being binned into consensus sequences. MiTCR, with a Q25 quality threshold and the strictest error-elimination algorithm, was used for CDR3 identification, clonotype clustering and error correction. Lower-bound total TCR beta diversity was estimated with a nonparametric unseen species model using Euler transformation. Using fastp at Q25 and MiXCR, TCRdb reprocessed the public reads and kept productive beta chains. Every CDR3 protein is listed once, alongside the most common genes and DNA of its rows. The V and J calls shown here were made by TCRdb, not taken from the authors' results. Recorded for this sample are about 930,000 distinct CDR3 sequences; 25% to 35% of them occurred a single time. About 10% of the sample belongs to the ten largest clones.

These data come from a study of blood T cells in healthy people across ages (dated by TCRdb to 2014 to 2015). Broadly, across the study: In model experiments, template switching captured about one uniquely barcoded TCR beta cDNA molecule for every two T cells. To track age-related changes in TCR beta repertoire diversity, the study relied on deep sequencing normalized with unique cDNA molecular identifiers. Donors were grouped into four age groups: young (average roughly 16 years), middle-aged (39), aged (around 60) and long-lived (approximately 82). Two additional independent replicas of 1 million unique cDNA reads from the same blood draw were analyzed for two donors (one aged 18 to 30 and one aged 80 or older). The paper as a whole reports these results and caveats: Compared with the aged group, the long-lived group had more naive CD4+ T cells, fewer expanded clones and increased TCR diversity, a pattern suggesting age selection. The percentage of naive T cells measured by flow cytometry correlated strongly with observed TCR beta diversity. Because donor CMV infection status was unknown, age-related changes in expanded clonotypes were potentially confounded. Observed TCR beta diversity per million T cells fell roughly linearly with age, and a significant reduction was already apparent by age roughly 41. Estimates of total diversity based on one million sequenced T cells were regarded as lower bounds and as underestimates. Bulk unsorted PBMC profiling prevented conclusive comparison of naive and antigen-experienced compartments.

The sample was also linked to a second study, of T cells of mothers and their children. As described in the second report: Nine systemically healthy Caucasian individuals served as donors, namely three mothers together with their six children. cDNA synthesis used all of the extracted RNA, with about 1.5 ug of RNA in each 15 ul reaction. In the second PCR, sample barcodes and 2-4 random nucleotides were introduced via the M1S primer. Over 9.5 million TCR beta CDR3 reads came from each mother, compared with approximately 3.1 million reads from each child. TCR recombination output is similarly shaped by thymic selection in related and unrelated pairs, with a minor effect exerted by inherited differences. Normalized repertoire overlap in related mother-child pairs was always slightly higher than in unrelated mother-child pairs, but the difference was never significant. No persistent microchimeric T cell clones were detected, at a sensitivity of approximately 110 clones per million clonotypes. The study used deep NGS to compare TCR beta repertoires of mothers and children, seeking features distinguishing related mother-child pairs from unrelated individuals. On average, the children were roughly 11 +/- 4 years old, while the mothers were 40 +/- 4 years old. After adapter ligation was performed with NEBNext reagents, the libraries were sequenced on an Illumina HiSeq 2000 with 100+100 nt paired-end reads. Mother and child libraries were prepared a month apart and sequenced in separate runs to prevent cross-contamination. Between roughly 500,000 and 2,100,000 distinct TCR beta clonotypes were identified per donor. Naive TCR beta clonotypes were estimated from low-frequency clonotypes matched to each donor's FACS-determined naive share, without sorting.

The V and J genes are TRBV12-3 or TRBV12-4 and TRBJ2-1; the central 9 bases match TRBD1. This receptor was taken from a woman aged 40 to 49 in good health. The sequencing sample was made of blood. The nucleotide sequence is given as TGTGCCAGCAGGACCGTGGATACAGGGGGCAGGTTGAATGAGCAGTTCTTC. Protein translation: CASRTVDTGGRLNEQFF.